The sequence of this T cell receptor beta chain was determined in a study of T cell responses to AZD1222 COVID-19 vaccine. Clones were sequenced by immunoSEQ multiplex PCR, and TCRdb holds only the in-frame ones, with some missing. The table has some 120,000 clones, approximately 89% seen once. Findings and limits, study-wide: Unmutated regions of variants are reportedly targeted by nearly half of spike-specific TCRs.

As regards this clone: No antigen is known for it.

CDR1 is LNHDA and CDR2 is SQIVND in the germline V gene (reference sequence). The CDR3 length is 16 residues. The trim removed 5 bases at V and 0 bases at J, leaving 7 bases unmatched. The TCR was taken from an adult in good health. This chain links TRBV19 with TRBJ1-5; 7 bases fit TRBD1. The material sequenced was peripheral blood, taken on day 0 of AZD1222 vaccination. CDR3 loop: CASSPRTGVSNQPQHF. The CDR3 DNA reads TGTGCCAGTAGTCCCCGGACAGGAGTTAGCAATCAGCCCCAGCATTTT.